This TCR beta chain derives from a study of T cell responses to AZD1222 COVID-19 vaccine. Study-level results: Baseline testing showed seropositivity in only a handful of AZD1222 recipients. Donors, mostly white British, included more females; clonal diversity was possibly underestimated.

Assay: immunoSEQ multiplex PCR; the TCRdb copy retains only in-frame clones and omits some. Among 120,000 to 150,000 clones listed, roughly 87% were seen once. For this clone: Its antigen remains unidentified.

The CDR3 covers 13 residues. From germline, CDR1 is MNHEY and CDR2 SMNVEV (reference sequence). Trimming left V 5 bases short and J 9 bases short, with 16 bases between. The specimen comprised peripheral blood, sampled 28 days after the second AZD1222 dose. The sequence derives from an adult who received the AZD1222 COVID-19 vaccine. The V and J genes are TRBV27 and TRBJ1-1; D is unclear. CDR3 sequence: CASSRSDPPQAFF. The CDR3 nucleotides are TGTGCCAGCAGTCGATCGGACCCCCCGCAAGCTTTCTTT.